Shown below are 10 T cell receptor beta chains from a single sample sequenced in a study of T-cell memory formation after mild COVID-19. One entry per CDR3 protein, called by TCRdb with MiXCR from the 5' RACE reads. The table lists 300,000 to 400,000 distinct CDR3 sequences, 25% to 30% of them singletons. Sequenced material: PBMCs or a T cell subset sorted from them (not recorded which). Every receptor here comes from an adult woman who had mild COVID-19 (a few samples of this study predate the infection). Cell type and time point are not known.

The chain employs TRBV4-2 and TRBJ2-3, with 8 bases aligning to TRBD2. CDR1 and CDR2 (germline): LGHNA, YNFKEQ. Trimming took 1 base from V and 2 from J; bases not matched to a gene: 8. The CDR3 totals 17 residues. CDR3 in DNA: TGTGCCAGCAGCCAAGTTAAGGGCGGGAGGCCCACAGATACGCAGTATTTT. It translates to CASSQVKGGRPTDTQYF.

The chain carries TRBV24-1 and TRBJ2-1; D possibly corresponds to TRBD1 (6 bases). Trimming shortened V by 3 bases and J by 8 bases, and 19 bases separated the two germline ends. Germline V lookup: CDR1 KGHDR, CDR2 SFDVKD. The CDR3 runs 16 residues. CDR3 region: CATSDPQGFSLDEQFF. Written as DNA, the CDR3 is TGTGCCACCAGTGATCCGCAGGGGTTCAGCCTCGATGAGCAGTTCTTC.

The V gene is TRBV5-1, the J gene TRBJ2-3; a possible D gene is TRBD1 (5 bases). Germline CDR1 SGHRS, CDR2 YFSETQ. Trimming shortened V by 0 bases and J by 6 bases, and 11 bases separated the two germline ends. The CDR3 extends over 14 amino acids. The chain's CDR3 is CASSLGQSMDTQYF. The CDR3 DNA is TGCGCCAGCAGCTTGGGACAGTCAATGGATACGCAGTATTTT.

This clonotype occurred a few times. V usage is TRBV7-3 and J usage is TRBJ2-1; the D gene is possibly TRBD2 (5 bases). Looked up from germline, CDR1 is SGHTA and CDR2 is FQGTGA. This CDR3 comprises 13 residues. V gave up 2 bases and J gave up 6 bases, with 8 bases separating them. The CDR3 loop reads CASSLRSGNEQFF. For the CDR3, the DNA is TGTGCCAGCAGCTTACGGAGCGGCAATGAGCAGTTCTTC.

The chain recombines TRBV19 with TRBJ2-1; TRBD2 agrees at 13 bases. The junction had 3 bases not matched to a gene; V was cut back by 4 bases and J by 0 bases. CDR3 length equals 17 residues. Germline CDR1 and CDR2: LNHDA and SQIVND (reference sequence). The DNA for the CDR3 is TGTGCCAGTAGTAGGACTAGCGGGGGTTCCTCCTACAATGAGCAGTTCTTC. The encoded protein is CASSRTSGGSSYNEQFF. Filled out from reference TRBV19 and TRBJ2-1, the complete variable domain reads DGGITQSPKYLFRKEGQNVTLSCEQNLNHDAMYWYRQDPGQGLRLIYYSQIVNDFQKGDIAEGYSVSREKKESFPLTVTSAQKNPTAFYLCASSRTSGGSSYNEQFFGPGTRLTVL.

V usage is TRBV5-1 and J usage is TRBJ2-2; TRBD2 might be the D (5 bases). The germline V gene encodes CDR1 SGHRS and CDR2 YFSETQ. The CDR3 covers 14 residues. V was trimmed by 3 bases and J by 1 base, leaving 7 bases between them. CDR3 bases: TGCGCCAGCAGCTCCCGGGGGAACACCGGGGAGCTGTTTTTT. Its translation is CASSSRGNTGELFF.

This clonotype was seen only a few times. The chain links TRBV20-1 to TRBJ1-1, with D hard to call. The CDR3 has 13 amino acids. Germline values: CDR1 DFQATT, CDR2 SNEGSKA (reference sequence). Trimming took off 3 bases at V and 1 base at J, with 9 bases between the two ends. Written as DNA, the CDR3 is TGCAGTGCTAGGCTCCAGCCGAACACTGAAGCTTTCTTT. This encodes CSARLQPNTEAFF.

As regards this clonotype: No conserved phenylalanine or tryptophan is present at the end of the CDR3, so a read error is the likely explanation. This rearrangement joins TRBV24-1 to TRBJ2-7; D possibly uses TRBD1 or TRBD2 (5 bases each). This CDR3 comprises 13 residues. V lost 5 bases to trimming and J lost 6 bases, with 13 bases between them. The germline gives CDR1 KGHDR, CDR2 SFDVKD. CDR3 amino acids: CATSASTEGEQYL. The CDR3 nucleotides are TGTGCCACCAGTGCTTCGACAGAGGGCGAGCAGTACCTC.

The rearrangement uses TRBV5-1 and TRBJ2-7, with a weak D call TRBD1 (6 bases). V dropped 5 bases and J dropped 0 bases, with 15 bases sitting between them. CDR1 is SGHRS and CDR2 is YFSETQ in the germline V gene. The CDR3 loop spans 15 amino acids. The CDR3 DNA reads TGCGCCAGCAGAGAGGACAGAGGGGGCTCCTACGAGCAGTACTTC. This encodes CASREDRGGSYEQYF. The full variable domain, rest sourced from reference TRBV5-1 and TRBJ2-7, is KAGVTQTPRYLIKTRGQQVTLSCSPISGHRSVSWYQQTPGQGLQFLFEYFSETQRNKGNFPGRFSGRQFSNSRSEMNVSTLELGDSALYLCASREDRGGSYEQYFGPGTRLTVT.

The chain uses TRBV15 and TRBJ2-4; no definite D call. This CDR3 is 14 amino acids long. CDR1 is LNHNV, CDR2 YYDKDF, per germline (reference sequence). V was trimmed by 1 base and J by 9 bases, leaving 13 bases between them. The CDR3 sequence: CATSRGEGMAIQYF. CDR3 nucleotide sequence: TGTGCCACCAGCAGAGGGGAAGGTATGGCCATTCAGTACTTC. Full variable domain (rest looked up from reference TRBV15 and TRBJ2-4): DAMVIQNPRYQVTQFGKPVTLSCSQTLNHNVMYWYQQKSSQAPKLLFHYYDKDFNNEADTPDNFQSRRPNTSFCFLDIRSPGLGDTAMYLCATSRGEGMAIQYFGAGTRLSVL.